This note documents a single T cell receptor beta chain sequence. What it recognizes is unknown. Indicated treatment: some 19 received Ad26.COV2.S at low or high dose, single or two shots; 5 received placebo; per-sample allocation not given. Sampling was performed 63 days after the first vaccine or placebo injection. This specimen belongs to a study of Ad26.COV2.S vaccination and SARS-CoV-2 variants. Whole-study context: Vaccine-arm donor from the placebo-controlled COV1001 Ad26.COV2.S trial. Notes on the study in general: Similar non-spike TCR breadth was seen in vaccine and placebo recipients.

Sequencing was performed with immunoSEQ multiplex PCR; in TCRdb, only in-frame clones are kept and a portion is missing. The sample has fewer than 900,000 clones; roughly 90% are singletons. Per germline, CDR1 SGHTA and CDR2 FQGNSA. CDR3 length: 16 residues. V was pared by 2 bases and J by 5 bases, with 17 bases between. Sequencing used peripheral blood, obtained in a trial of Ad26.COV2.S vaccine versus placebo. This chain uses TRBV7-2 with TRBJ2-3; D not resolved. The sequence was obtained from a person aged 18 to 65 who received the Ad26.COV2.S COVID-19 vaccine or a placebo. The CDR3 sequence is CASSLQPKPLGDTQYF. As DNA, the CDR3 is TGTGCCAGCAGCTTACAACCGAAACCCCTGGGAGATACGCAGTATTTT.